The 17 T cell receptor beta chains in this list originate from one sample, sequenced in a study of T cells after yellow fever vaccination. TCRdb processed the 5' RACE reads anew with MiXCR; each CDR3 protein has one entry. Among about 240,000 distinct CDR3 sequences listed, 6.9% were seen once. The sequences come from CD4+ T cells sorted from PBMCs, collected 15 days after the yellow fever booster vaccination. These receptors were collected from a man aged 30 to 45 who received the YFV17D yellow fever vaccine.

The sample holds many counts of this clonotype. This chain links TRBV29-1 with TRBJ1-1, with D uncertain. The germline CDR1 and CDR2 sequences are SQVTM and ANQGSEA. V gave up 4 bases and J gave up 0 bases, with 9 bases separating them. The CDR3 contains 13 residues. The CDR3, as DNA: TGCAGCGTTGCTACCGGGATGAACACTGAAGCTTTCTTT. This translates into CSVATGMNTEAFF.

This clonotype was counted at least ten times. This chain connects TRBV14 to TRBJ2-1, with 7 bases identical to TRBD2. This CDR3 comprises 16 residues. With 4 bases clipped from V and 2 bases from J, the junction kept 8 bases outside the gene matches. Per germline, CDR1 SGHDN and CDR2 FVKESK. CDR3 DNA: TGTGCCAGCAGCCCCCATGGCGGGGGAGCCTACAATGAGCAGTTCTTC. This encodes CASSPHGGGAYNEQFF.

This clonotype came up a few times. This rearrangement joins TRBV27 to TRBJ2-3; 12 bases map to TRBD2. Germline CDR1 MNHEY, CDR2 SMNVEV (reference sequence). The CDR3 has 14 residues. The V gene end was trimmed by 8 bases and the J gene end by 5 bases; junction bases not matched to a gene: 5. CDR3 protein: CASALAGGIDTQYF. CDR3 nucleotide sequence: TGTGCCAGCGCCCTAGCGGGAGGGATAGATACGCAGTATTTT.

This clonotype came up many times. The CDR3 region has the DNA TGCGCCAGCAGCCAAGATCTGAGGGCCAGGGAAAACTACGAGCAGTACTTC. Its protein product is CASSQDLRARENYEQYF. V and J are TRBV4-1 and TRBJ2-7; D might be TRBD1 or TRBD2, each matching 5 bases. Trimming stripped 0 bases from V and 3 bases from J, with 18 bases between. Germline CDR1 MGHRA, CDR2 YSYEKL. The CDR3 extends over 17 amino acids.

There are many counts of this clonotype. CDR3 loop: CSASGTPGAGAQYF. CDR3 in DNA: TGCAGCGCGTCCGGGACTCCAGGTGCAGGGGCGCAGTATTTT. This chain links TRBV29-1 with TRBJ2-3; D is tentatively TRBD1 or TRBD2 (6 bases each). CDR3 length equals 14 residues. The germline gives CDR1 SQVTM, CDR2 ANQGSEA. V lost 7 bases and J 10 bases, leaving 24 bases between the germline ends.

The chain links TRBV5-1 to TRBJ2-3; D ambiguous. This CDR3 region has 16 residues. V lost 0 bases to trimming and J lost 0 bases, with 11 bases between them. Germline CDR1 and CDR2: SGHRS and YFSETQ. Here the CDR3 reads CASSLAGLASTDTQYF. CDR3 nucleotide sequence: TGCGCCAGCAGCTTGGCCGGATTAGCAAGCACAGATACGCAGTATTTT.

This clonotype was recorded a few times. The J gene is TRBJ2-3, the V gene TRBV7-2; TRBD2 matches 15 bases. The CDR3 runs 17 residues. The V and J ends lost 5 bases and 3 bases, in that order; junction bases with no gene match: 6. The germline V gene encodes CDR1 SGHTA and CDR2 FQGNSA. Written as DNA, the CDR3 is TGTGCCAGCAGCACGCGGACTAGCGGGAGGGTGACAGATACGCAGTATTTT. This sequence encodes CASSTRTSGRVTDTQYF.

This rearrangement joins TRBV15 to TRBJ2-1; 9 bases are shared with TRBD2. Germline CDR1 reads LNHNV; CDR2 reads YYDKDF (reference sequence). Germline trimming cut 0 bases from V and 3 bases from J; bases unmatched to any gene: 9. This CDR3 has 18 residues. The CDR3 loop is CATSRDGSGSTIYNEQFF. The CDR3 region has the DNA TGTGCCACCAGCAGAGATGGTAGCGGGAGCACTATCTACAATGAGCAGTTCTTC.

Only a few counts were recorded for this clonotype. V gene TRBV5-1 combines with J gene TRBJ1-1; 7 bases are shared with TRBD1. The V gene's germline CDR1 is SGHRS and CDR2 YFSETQ. Trimming took 0 bases from V and 2 from J; bases not matched to a gene: 4. The CDR3 totals 15 residues. CDR3 region: CASSLGGTDNTEAFF. CDR3 bases: TGCGCCAGCAGCTTGGGGGGGACAGATAACACTGAAGCTTTCTTT.

This clonotype showed up just a few times. Written as DNA, the CDR3 is TGTGCCAGCAGCTCCGGGGCGAGCAATCAGCCCCAGCATTTT. Amino acid sequence: CASSSGASNQPQHF. The chain combines TRBV7-6 with TRBJ1-5; tentatively, D is TRBD1 (5 bases). This CDR3 has 14 amino acids. V was pared by 4 bases and J by 1 base, with 8 bases between. CDR1 and CDR2 (germline): SGHVS, FNYEAQ.

This clonotype was seen a few times. This rearrangement joins TRBV3-1 to TRBJ1-2, with 10 nucleotides matching TRBD1. The CDR3 sequence is 18 residues long. Germline V lookup: CDR1 LGHDT, CDR2 YNNKEL (reference sequence). V shed 6 bases, J shed 4 bases, and the junction held 17 bases outside the gene matches. CDR3: CASREQGRTGGDSYGYTF. CDR3 DNA sequence: TGTGCCAGCAGAGAGCAAGGGAGGACAGGGGGGGACTCCTATGGCTACACCTTC.

There are a few counts of this clonotype. The genes are TRBV10-3 and TRBJ2-5; D is possibly TRBD1 or TRBD2 (5 bases each). This CDR3 spans 15 amino acids. Trimming removed 5 bases from V and 3 bases from J, with 16 bases in between. Per the germline V gene, CDR1 is ENHRY and CDR2 is SYGVKD. The CDR3 sequence: CAISLGAASEETQYF. The CDR3 DNA reads TGTGCCATCAGTCTCGGGGCTGCGAGCGAAGAGACCCAGTACTTC.

V usage is TRBV14 and J usage is TRBJ2-7; 9 nucleotides line up with TRBD1. V dropped 4 bases and J dropped 3; count of bases not matched to a gene: 7. The CDR3 spans 15 residues. The germline gives CDR1 SGHDN, CDR2 FVKESK. The CDR3 is CASSRTRDRVYEQYF. CDR3 bases: TGTGCCAGCAGCCGAACAAGGGACAGGGTCTACGAGCAGTACTTC. Complete variable domain (other parts from reference TRBV14 and TRBJ2-7): EAGVTQFPSHSVIEKGQTVTLRCDPISGHDNLYWYRRVMGKEIKFLLHFVKESKQDESGMPNNRFLAERTGGTYSTLKVQPAELEDSGVYFCASSRTRDRVYEQYFGPGTRLTVT.

This clonotype appeared once. The rearrangement links TRBV6-1 to TRBJ1-5; D gene ambiguous. The CDR3 extends over 15 amino acids. Germline CDR1 reads MNHNS; CDR2 reads SASEGT. The V gene lost 8 bases and the J gene lost 2 bases, with 16 bases spanning the gap. The CDR3 loop reads CASWSQNAGNQPQHF. Written as DNA, the CDR3 is TGTGCCAGCTGGTCCCAAAACGCGGGCAATCAGCCCCAGCATTTT.

The chain carries TRBV6-2 or TRBV6-3 and TRBJ2-7; D is undetermined. Germline-derived CDR1 and CDR2 are MNHEY and SVGEGT. This CDR3 has 12 residues. Trimming took 4 bases from V and 13 from J, leaving 17 bases between them. The CDR3 spells CASSSVRAFTYF. CDR3 DNA: TGTGCCAGCAGTTCAGTCCGGGCCTTCACCTACTTC.

This clonotype was observed at least ten times. The V call is TRBV5-1, the J call TRBJ2-1; 7 bases are a match to TRBD2. Germline lookup yields CDR1 SGHRS and CDR2 YFSETQ. The length of the CDR3 is 15 residues. The trim removed 0 bases at V and 4 bases at J, leaving 4 bases unmatched. CDR3 DNA sequence: TGCGCCAGCAGCTTGGGCGGGAGCGGGTACAATGAGCAGTTCTTC. This sequence encodes CASSLGGSGYNEQFF. Full variable domain (rest looked up from reference TRBV5-1 and TRBJ2-1): KAGVTQTPRYLIKTRGQQVTLSCSPISGHRSVSWYQQTPGQGLQFLFEYFSETQRNKGNFPGRFSGRQFSNSRSEMNVSTLELGDSALYLCASSLGGSGYNEQFFGPGTRLTVL.

This clonotype was counted at least ten times. J is TRBJ2-7 and V is TRBV3-1; TRBD2 aligns across 9 bases. The CDR3 has 15 amino acids. Germline CDR1 is LGHDT and CDR2 is YNNKEL (reference sequence). V dropped 3 bases and J dropped 2; count of bases not matched to a gene: 5. This CDR3 reads CASSQTSGGAYEQYF. The CDR3 DNA follows: TGTGCCAGCAGCCAGACTAGCGGTGGTGCCTACGAGCAGTACTTC.